This TCR beta chain comes out of a study of Ad26.COV2.S vaccination and SARS-CoV-2 variants (dated by TCRdb to about 2021). In the study overall: Vaccine-arm donors came from COV1001, a multicentre, randomized, double-blind, placebo-controlled phase I-IIa trial of Ad26.COV2.S in healthy adults. Ad26.COV2.S was administered intramuscularly at 5 x 10^10 or 1 x 10^11 viral particles, either as a single shot or as two shots given 56 days apart. The specificity and breadth of SARS-CoV-2-reactive T cell receptors after Ad26.COV2.S vaccination were assessed by TCRbeta repertoire sequencing. Throughout the experiments and outcome assessment, investigators stayed blinded to trial group allocation. The TCR-sequenced set comprised roughly 30 samples: some 20 Ad26.COV2.S vaccine recipients, 5 placebo recipients and 8 SARS-CoV-2 convalescent individuals. Trial participants were randomized into five groups of five, in which low-dose or high-dose Ad26.COV2.S was given once or twice, or placebo was given on both occasions. Results the study describes overall, beyond this receptor: Higher spike-specific TCR breadth was observed in Ad26.COV2.S recipients than in placebo recipients (P = 0.0014). After vaccination, spike-specific CD8+ and CD4+ T cell responses were reported to show substantial breadth. The authors noted that total T cell responses may have been underestimated by the TCR breadth and depth analyses. Comparable non-spike TCR breadth was observed between vaccine and placebo recipients, consistent with only spike being contained in the vaccine. The study lacked the statistical power to compare responses across vaccine doses or regimens.

V and J are truncated by 1 base and 3 bases respectively, leaving an intervening sequence of 6 bases. The CDR3 covers 13 residues, taking in both the cysteine and the phenylalanine. Only the CDR3 region is kept as DNA, spanning 39 bases read in frame from base 1. Per the germline V gene, SGHVS is the CDR1 and FQNEAQ is the CDR2. This sample's treatment or condition label indicates: 15 to 20 received Ad26.COV2.S at low or high dose, single or two shots; about 5 received placebo; per-sample allocation not given. Repertoires of vaccine and placebo recipients were sequenced from samples taken on day 63 after the first injection. Cohort 1b enrolled some 25 adults aged 18-55 years at a single site in Boston, USA, between 29 July and 7 August 2020. Ad26.COV2.S was a replication-incompetent adenovirus type 26 vector expressing a prefusion-stabilized SARS-CoV-2 spike protein from the original Wuhan strain.

TCRbeta CDR3 regions were sequenced with the immunoSEQ Assay. After extraction, genomic DNA underwent amplification by bias-controlled multiplex PCR, followed by high-throughput sequencing. The published analysis was carried out like this. To quantify the absolute abundance of each unique TCRbeta CDR3 region, sequences were collapsed and filtered. Usable DNA was measured by amplifying reference genes present in all nucleated cells, and TCRbeta template counts were normalized to that usable DNA to estimate T cell fraction. Repertoire TCRs were annotated as SARS-CoV-2-specific when V gene, CDR3 amino acid sequence and J gene were exactly matched to a known reactive TCR set. The reference SARS-CoV-2 TCR set came from MIRA and was filtered for enrichment in COVID-19-positive ImmuneCODE repertoires, removing public or cross-reactive TCRs. Using the MIRA antigens, annotated TCRs were further analysed by specific ORF or by position within an ORF. Breadth was defined as annotated unique rearrangements over total unique productive rearrangements; depth was the summed frequency of those rearrangements. Group comparisons of TCR breadth used two-sided Wilcoxon rank-sum tests. Entries here come from immuneACCESS through TCRdb and include only in-frame sequences with V and J called. Some clones fail to appear in such tables; in the studies checked, an unresolved V gene covers under half of the shortfall, and the cause of the remainder is unknown. For V, J and clone size, that table is used; D and trimming come from the DNA. The sample records some 450,000 clones, 90% of which are singletons. Jointly, the top ten make up around 4.2% of the sample.

This clone appeared once. The target of this receptor is not known. Base qualities are not at hand, and no much larger clone is one base apart. The rearrangement joined TRBV7-8 to TRBJ2-5, with the D gene uncertain. The source was peripheral blood, collected in a trial of Ad26.COV2.S vaccine versus placebo. This sequence originates from a person aged 18-60 years who received the Ad26.COV2.S COVID-19 vaccine or a placebo. The CDR3 in this case is CASSLGQEETQYF. In nucleotide form, the sequence is TGTGCCAGCAGCTTAGGGCAGGAAGAGACCCAGTACTTC.